Presented here are 28 T cell receptor beta chains from one specimen sequenced in a study of cytomegalovirus exposure and HLA in healthy donors. Repertoires were generated with immunoSEQ multiplex PCR, while TCRdb's copy carries only in-frame clones and drops some. The sample includes 85,000 to 120,000 clones, about 87% of them seen just once. Source material: PBMCs. The receptors shown here come from a woman between 18 and 29 years old in good health and CMV-seropositive.

This chain uses TRBV9 with TRBJ2-1; 10 bases are shared with TRBD1. Germline CDR1 and CDR2: SGDLS and YYNGEE. The CDR3 is made up of 15 amino acids. Trimming took 7 bases from V and 0 from J; bases not matched to a gene: 4. CDR3 residues: CASSGQGNSYNEQFF. The CDR3 DNA sequence: TGTGCCAGCTCGGGACAGGGGAACTCCTACAATGAGCAGTTCTTC. Full variable domain (remainder filled in from reference TRBV9 and TRBJ2-1): DSGVTQTPKHLITATGQRVTLRCSPRSGDLSVYWYQQSLDQGLQFLIQYYNGEERAKGNILERFSAQQFPDLHSELNLSSLELGDSALYFCASSGQGNSYNEQFFGPGTRLTVL.

This clone was seen just once. The chain couples TRBV2 to TRBJ2-3; 7 nucleotides line up with TRBD2. The junction had 5 bases not matched to a gene; V was cut back by 4 bases and J by 4 bases. Germline V gene lookup returns CDR1 SNHLY and CDR2 FYNNEI. The length of the CDR3 is 14 residues. The CDR3 bases are TGTGCCAGCAGTGTGCGGGGGTATGCAGATACGCAGTATTTT. It is translated as CASSVRGYADTQYF. Complete variable domain (other parts from reference TRBV2 and TRBJ2-3): EPEVTQTPSHQVTQMGQEVILRCVPISNHLYFYWYRQILGQKVEFLVSFYNNEISEKSEIFDDQFSVERPDGSNFTLKIRSTKLEDSAMYFCASSVRGYADTQYFGPGTRLTVL.

The J gene is TRBJ1-5, the V gene TRBV19; D not resolved. The CDR3 is 16 residues long. In germline, CDR1 is LNHDA, CDR2 SQIVND (reference sequence). The V end lost 0 bases, the J end lost 7 bases, and 16 bases lay between the germline ends. For the CDR3, the DNA is TGTGCCAGTAGTATAGATTTAATCACTAACCGGCAGCCCCAGCATTTT. It specifies CASSIDLITNRQPQHF.

This clone was seen a few times. V gene TRBV6-1 combines with J gene TRBJ2-7, with 7 positions matching TRBD1. The CDR3 is 13 residues long. The V and J ends lost 11 bases and 0 bases, in that order; junction bases with no gene match: 7. Germline CDR1 and CDR2: MNHNS and SASEGT. The CDR3 spells CAGSWDSSYEQYF. The CDR3 DNA follows: TGTGCCGGCTCCTGGGACAGCTCCTACGAGCAGTACTTC.

The chain uses TRBV9 and TRBJ2-3, with D perhaps TRBD2 (7 bases). The CDR3 consists of 15 residues. Between the trimmed V and J ends, which lost 4 bases and 4 bases, there was a span of 16 bases. Germline lookup yields CDR1 SGDLS and CDR2 YYNGEE. The CDR3 DNA follows: TGTGCCAGCAGCCTTTCCGGAGGGGGGGCAGATACGCAGTATTTT. It codes for CASSLSGGGADTQYF.

This clone was counted between two and nine times. The rearrangement links TRBV7-2 to TRBJ1-6, with a weak D call TRBD1 (6 bases). The V and J ends lost 5 bases and 10 bases respectively, with 12 bases between them. Germline V gene lookup returns CDR1 SGHTA and CDR2 FQGNSA. The CDR3 consists of 13 residues. In DNA, the CDR3 is TGTGCCAGCAGCCACAGGGACTACTCACCCCTCCACTTT. This translates into CASSHRDYSPLHF. The complete variable domain, with remaining parts taken from reference TRBV7-2 and TRBJ1-6, reads GAGVSQSPSNKVTEKGKDVELRCDPISGHTALYWYRQSLGQGLEFLIYFQGNSAPDKSGLPSDRFSAERTGGSVSTLTIQRTQQEDSAVYLCASSHRDYSPLHFGNGTRLTVT.

The rearrangement joins TRBV9 to TRBJ1-2; 8 positions agree with TRBD1. J was trimmed by 1 base and V by 4 bases; bases with no gene match: 9. CDR3 length: 16 residues. Germline V lookup: CDR1 SGDLS, CDR2 YYNGEE. Here the CDR3 DNA reads TGTGCCAGCAGCCCTCCGGCAGGGGGCCATAACTATGGCTACACCTTC. Encoded protein: CASSPPAGGHNYGYTF. The whole variable domain, filled in from reference TRBV9 and TRBJ1-2, reads DSGVTQTPKHLITATGQRVTLRCSPRSGDLSVYWYQQSLDQGLQFLIQYYNGEERAKGNILERFSAQQFPDLHSELNLSSLELGDSALYFCASSPPAGGHNYGYTFGSGTRLTVV.

The rearrangement links TRBV5-6 to TRBJ1-3; TRBD1 is a possible D gene (6 bases). CDR1 and CDR2 (germline): SGHDT, YYEEEE. V was shortened by 4 bases and J by 4 bases, with 15 bases between the two germline ends. This CDR3 is 15 amino acids long. CDR3 in DNA: TGTGCCAGCAGCGACGGACAGCTCCGGGGAAACACCATATATTTT. Residues: CASSDGQLRGNTIYF.

The gene calls are TRBV7-3 and TRBJ1-3, with a weak D call TRBD1 (6 bases). V was pared by 5 bases and J by 2 bases, with 13 bases between. Germline V gene data show CDR1 as SGHTA and CDR2 as FQGTGA. This CDR3 contains 15 residues. This CDR3 is CASSRIQGTGNTIYF. The DNA for the CDR3 is TGTGCCAGCAGCCGAATACAGGGTACTGGAAACACCATATATTTT. Complete variable domain (other parts from reference TRBV7-3 and TRBJ1-3): GAGVSQTPSNKVTEKGKYVELRCDPISGHTALYWYRQSLGQGPEFLIYFQGTGAADDSGLPNDRFFAVRPEGSVSTLKIQRTERGDSAVYLCASSRIQGTGNTIYFGEGSWLTVV.

The CDR3 protein is CASSPAGPIYGYTF. The CDR3 DNA is TGTGCCAGCAGTCCCGCGGGACCGATCTATGGCTACACCTTC. This chain links TRBV28 with TRBJ1-2; TRBD1 might be the D (5 bases). The CDR3 extends over 14 amino acids. Deletions cut 5 bases from V and 4 bases from J, with 14 bases between. CDR1 and CDR2 from the germline V gene are MDHEN and SYDVKM.

For the CDR3, the DNA is TGTGCAGGACAGGGAGGACTAGATGGCTACAATGAGCAGTTCTTC. It translates to CAGQGGLDGYNEQFF. The chain has TRBV6-1 and TRBJ2-1, with D possibly matching TRBD1 (8 bases). Germline CDR1 MNHNS, CDR2 SASEGT. This CDR3 has 15 residues.

The CDR3 DNA reads TGTGCCAGCAGTTTCGGTGGGCGCTCCTACAATGAGCAGTTCTTC. This translates into CASSFGGRSYNEQFF. V gene TRBV27 combines with J gene TRBJ2-1; no firm D call. V lost 3 bases, J lost 0 bases, and 9 bases lay in between. Germline V gene sequence: CDR1 MNHEY, CDR2 SMNVEV (reference sequence). The CDR3 is 15 residues long.

This CDR3 is CASSQFVNQPQHF. The CDR3, as DNA: TGTGCCAGCAGTCAGTTTGTCAATCAGCCCCAGCATTTT. The chain is built from TRBV27 and TRBJ1-5; D is uncertain. Trimming left V 5 bases short and J 3 bases short, with 8 bases between. The CDR3 consists of 13 residues. Germline V gene lookup returns CDR1 MNHEY and CDR2 SMNVEV (reference sequence).

V is TRBV7-2 and J is TRBJ2-2; 11 nucleotides align to TRBD2. Germline CDR1 and CDR2: SGHTA and FQGNSA. The V segment lost 1 base and the J segment 5 bases; nucleotides outside the gene matches: 3. CDR3 length: 16 residues. The CDR3 loop is CASSLVAGGHTGELFF. CDR3 sequence (DNA): TGTGCCAGCAGCTTAGTAGCGGGGGGGCATACCGGGGAGCTGTTTTTT.

This rearrangement joins TRBV6-6 to TRBJ1-5; 7 bases fit TRBD1. This CDR3 spans 14 amino acids. The ends lost 5 bases at V and 7 bases at J; junction bases unmatched: 8. CDR1 is MNHNY, CDR2 SVGAGI, per germline (reference sequence). The CDR3 coding sequence is TGTGCCAGCAGTAGCCGACAGGGAGAACAGCCCCAGCATTTT. This translates into CASSSRQGEQPQHF.

V usage is TRBV4-1 and J usage is TRBJ2-2, with TRBD2 identical over 9 bases. Trimming removed 4 bases from V and 5 bases from J; junction bases left unmatched: 11. CDR1 is MGHRA and CDR2 is YSYEKL in the germline V gene. The CDR3 is made up of 17 amino acids. CDR3 sequence reads: CASSRFPGRGGTGELFF. CDR3 DNA sequence: TGCGCCAGCAGCCGATTCCCAGGGCGGGGGGGGACCGGGGAGCTGTTTTTT.

The chain is built from TRBV6-6 and TRBJ2-7, with 9 nucleotides matching TRBD1. This CDR3 contains 13 residues. Germline V CDR1 and CDR2: MNHNY, SVGAGI (reference sequence). The V segment lost 2 bases and the J segment 10 bases; nucleotides outside the gene matches: 6. The CDR3 DNA sequence: TGTGCCAGCAGTTACCAGGACAGGGGAGTTCAGTACGTC. This gives the protein CASSYQDRGVQYV.

The chain is built from TRBV6-4 and TRBJ1-2, with a weak D call TRBD1 (6 bases). The V gene's germline CDR1 is MRHNA and CDR2 SNTAGT. The ends were cut back, 2 bases at V and 0 bases at J, with 10 bases in the middle. This CDR3 comprises 15 residues. CDR3 nucleotides: TGTGCCAGCAGTGACCCCGGGACACCTAACTATGGCTACACCTTC. It yields the protein CASSDPGTPNYGYTF.

The chain recombines TRBV5-4 with TRBJ2-7; a possible D gene is TRBD1 (6 bases). Trimming removed 4 bases from V and 4 bases from J, with 18 bases in between. Germline V CDR1 and CDR2: SGHNT, YYREEE (reference sequence). The CDR3 length is 15 residues. The CDR3 spells CASSTHGQGNYEQYF. DNA of the CDR3: TGTGCCAGCAGCACTCACGGGCAGGGGAATTACGAGCAGTACTTC.

The V gene is TRBV4-1, the J gene TRBJ1-5; no clear D gene. The V and J ends lost 1 base and 6 bases respectively, with 7 bases between them. The CDR3 loop spans 13 amino acids. Germline assignment: CDR1 MGHRA and CDR2 YSYEKL. This CDR3 reads CASSQGNFQPQHF. CDR3 sequence (DNA): TGCGCCAGCAGCCAAGGCAACTTTCAGCCCCAGCATTTT.

The V call is TRBV27, the J call TRBJ2-4, with D perhaps matching TRBD1 (6 bases). The length of the CDR3 is 15 residues. V was cut by 5 bases and J by 1 base, with 12 bases left in between. Germline values: CDR1 MNHEY, CDR2 SMNVEV (reference sequence). The CDR3 bases are TGTGCCAGCAGTAGGGGGAAGTCGGCCAAAAACATTCAGTACTTC. Translated: CASSRGKSAKNIQYF.

The rearrangement joins TRBV6-6 to TRBJ1-2; D not certain. This CDR3 is built from 14 residues. The V gene's germline CDR1 is MNHNY and CDR2 SVGAGI (reference sequence). Trimming took 0 bases from V and 4 from J, leaving 9 bases between them. CDR3: CASSYSSSVYGYTF. CDR3 sequence (DNA): TGTGCCAGCAGTTACTCGAGCTCGGTCTATGGCTACACCTTC.

The CDR3 DNA is TGTGCCACCAGCAGAGGACAGACCCTAAGCTCCGGAAACACCATATATTTT. Protein: CATSRGQTLSSGNTIYF. The V and J genes are TRBV15 and TRBJ1-3, with TRBD1 as a possible D gene (5 bases). The V end was cut by 1 base, the J end by 4 bases, with 17 bases between. The V gene's germline CDR1 is LNHNV and CDR2 YYDKDF (reference sequence). The CDR3 is 17 residues long.

CDR3 in amino acids: CASSPFSGSYNEQFF. Here the CDR3 DNA reads TGTGCCAGTAGTCCTTTCTCAGGCTCCTACAATGAGCAGTTCTTC. The chain employs TRBV19 and TRBJ2-1, with no clear D. Trimming cost V 5 bases and J 0 bases, with 11 bases left between them. The CDR3 has 15 amino acids. Looked up from germline, CDR1 is LNHDA and CDR2 is SQIVND (reference sequence).

This chain joins TRBV6-5 and TRBJ1-1; a weak D match, TRBD1 (5 bases). The germline CDR1 and CDR2 sequences are MNHEY and SVGAGI. CDR3 length equals 13 residues. Trimming shortened V by 3 bases and J by 7 bases, and 12 bases separated the two germline ends. CDR3 DNA: TGTGCCAGCAGTTATGGGGGGTTATATGAAGCTTTCTTT. This encodes CASSYGGLYEAFF.

The chain is built from TRBV19 and TRBJ1-2; D is perhaps TRBD1 (6 bases). The CDR3 contains 15 residues. Germline CDR1 LNHDA, CDR2 SQIVND (reference sequence). Trimming cost V 4 bases and J 0 bases, with 12 bases left between them. The CDR3 sequence: CASSRTAGTNYGYTF. CDR3 nucleotides: TGTGCCAGTAGTAGGACAGCGGGAACTAACTATGGCTACACCTTC.

The V call is TRBV11-2, the J call TRBJ1-1; D might be TRBD1 (5 bases). This CDR3 comprises 14 residues. Trimming removed 4 bases at V and 7 bases at J, with 16 bases between. CDR1 SGHAT and CDR2 FQNNGV come from the germline V gene. Written as DNA, the CDR3 is TGTGCCAGCAGCTACTCGACAGTGCCCCTTGAAGCTTTCTTT. Translation gives CASSYSTVPLEAFF.

The chain joins TRBV28 to TRBJ1-5, with D unclear. V gave up 6 bases and J gave up 4 bases, with 10 bases separating them. Looked up from germline, CDR1 is MDHEN and CDR2 is SYDVKM. The CDR3 is made up of 13 amino acids. Written as DNA, the CDR3 is TGTGCCAGCAGGCCCTTCGGTAATCAGCCCCAGCATTTT. It yields the protein CASRPFGNQPQHF.